Given below is one T cell receptor beta chain in context. This clonotype has a count of ten or more. Its antigen remains undetermined. No base quality information exists; no much larger clone differs at one position. The TCR beta CDR3 regions were amplified from RNA transcripts. For the first round of RT-PCR on the TCR CDR3, the HTBI primer set was used together with the Qiagen OneStep RT-PCR kit. Libraries were constructed in a second round of multiplex PCR, after which size selection and purification were performed. Libraries were sequenced paired-end with 100 bp reads on an Illumina HiSeq2000. Per the original workflow: SOAPnuke was used to process the raw data, removing reads that contained adapters or uncalled bases, had a mean Phred below 15, or lacked an exact match to the constant primer or identifier. COPE v1.2.5 was used to merge the high-quality paired reads, and each unique nucleotide sequence was defined as a clonotype. Clonotypes were aligned to IMGT TRBV, TRBD and TRBJ reference segments using MiTCR v1.1. Analysis was restricted to V-J combinations with a frequency above 0.0001, which covered roughly 99% of repertoires. The TCS score was defined as F50 (clonal expansion) divided by E x V (chaos), with BLOSUM62-based TCRdist calculated between CDR3 peptides within each V-J. Welch's t-statistics and random forest reduced fewer than 600 V-J features to roughly 13, which were used in a naive Bayes classifier (R e1071). The public reads were reanalyzed by TCRdb: fastp trimming at Q25, MiXCR alignment, in-frame beta chains only. Every CDR3 protein is listed once, alongside the most common genes and DNA of its rows. The V and J calls, along with clone size, are taken from TCRdb and not from the paper's own processing. This sample gives almost 600,000 distinct CDR3 sequences in total; roughly 13% of them show up just once. The top ten clonotypes cover more than 4.5% of the sample.

Hyperthyroidism patients were aged 18 to 65 years and newly diagnosed, with disease duration of less than 2 months. Patients with uncontrolled infections, other autoimmune diseases, pregnancy or lactation were excluded. Clinical symptoms, serum thyroxine and TRAb, thyroid ultrasound, and orbital computed tomography formed the basis for the diagnoses. For progressor patients, blood was drawn at the first diagnosis of hyperthyroidism, before any ophthalmopathy symptoms had appeared. PBMCs were isolated from 10 ml of fresh peripheral blood by Ficoll-Paque density gradient centrifugation. Patients classed as progressors first received a Graves' hyperthyroidism diagnosis and then went on to develop ophthalmopathy during follow-up. Trizol reagent was used to extract total RNA, and RNA quality was then checked on an Agilent 2100 Bioanalyzer. This sample was included in a study of T cells in Graves' hyperthyroidism and ophthalmopathy (dated by TCRdb to the late 2010s). Regarding the complete study: Peripheral blood samples were taken at the time of initial diagnosis, prior to any treatment. TCR V-J signatures able to tell the groups apart were searched for in a discovery cohort of some 100 patients, of whom around 43 had Graves' ophthalmopathy and about 60 had stable Graves' hyperthyroidism. Thyroid tissue and blood T-cell repertoires from more than 5 Graves' hyperthyroidism patients were also compared in the study. According to the paper, TCR Vbeta CDR3 sequencing was carried out on 135 peripheral blood samples, which came from 40 to 45 ophthalmopathy, around 75 hyperthyroidism and approximately 17 progressor patients. The 95 to 100 discovery patients were randomly divided into training and test sets at a 7:3 ratio. An independent validation cohort of fewer than 20 hyperthyroidism patients and over 15 patients who later progressed to ophthalmopathy tested prospective prediction of ophthalmopathy. After blood sampling, hyperthyroidism patients were treated with methimazole at a starting dose of 30 mg daily, and ophthalmopathy patients were treated with high-dose intravenous methylprednisolone.

The study at large found these results: No statistical method was used to fix the sample size in advance, and group allocation was not hidden from the investigators. In validation, progression to ophthalmopathy was predicted by the model with 70% to 71% sensitivity and 72% to 85% specificity, a median of about 6 months before onset. Most expanded thyroid clonotypes (frequency above 0.001) were also detected in blood, suggesting blood repertoires may reflect thyroid immune responses. A model built on a 13 V-J signature distinguished ophthalmopathy from stable hyperthyroidism, reaching roughly 88% sensitivity and about 81% specificity in cross-validation and 80%/75% in testing.

V is reduced by 6 bases and J by 0 bases, leaving a spacing of 15 bases between them. As encoded in the germline V gene, CDR1 is MDHEN while CDR2 is SYDVKM. Counted from cysteine to phenylalanine, this CDR3 has 15 amino acids. This entry keeps only the CDR3 DNA: 45 bases, framed from base 1. The chain is encoded by TRBV28 joined to TRBJ2-7, and the D gene may be TRBD2, 6 bases matching. Sequencing was done on a sample of blood. The sequence came from a woman in her 30s with Graves' hyperthyroidism that later progressed to Graves' ophthalmopathy. The bases read TGTGCCAGCAGGCCTGGGACTGGCAGCTCCTACGAGCAGTACTTC. This codes for CASRPGTGSSYEQYF. The full variable domain, with segments outside the CDR3 supplied by the reference TRBV28 and TRBJ2-7 proteins, appears as DVKVTQSSRYLVKRTGEKVFLECVQDMDHENMFWYRQDPGLGLRLIYFSYDVKMKEKGDIPEGYSVSREKKERFSLILESASTNQTSMYLCASRPGTGSSYEQYFGPGTRLTVT.